This TCR beta chain originates from a study of cytomegalovirus exposure and HLA in healthy donors. Assay: immunoSEQ multiplex PCR; the TCRdb copy retains only in-frame clones and omits some. Of about 180,000 clones in the sample, about 85% were seen once. The CDR3 totals 15 residues. In germline, CDR1 is MDHEN, CDR2 SYDVKM. Trimming took off 2 bases at V and 2 bases at J, with 10 bases between the two ends. This chain links TRBV28 with TRBJ1-5, with D possibly TRBD1 on 5 matching bases. The TCR was taken from a man younger than 35 in good health and CMV-seropositive. The specimen sequenced was PBMCs. The CDR3 sequence is CASSLRGLRNQPQHF. CDR3 in DNA: TGTGCCAGCAGTTTAAGGGGACTTCGCAATCAGCCCCAGCATTTT.